This T cell receptor beta chain emerged from a study of T-cell reconstitution after alpha-beta-depleted transplantation in children. Study outcomes and limitations: About two months after transplant, alpha-beta T cells reportedly came from several hundred expanded graft clones. Certain patients had high TCRbeta diversity at day 60, and it came from recipient T cells and thymic progenitors that survived. T-cell counts and diversity at one year following transplant were attributed mainly to newly produced T cells.

CDR3 length: 16 residues. CDR1 and CDR2 (germline): KGHDR, SFDVKD. J gave up 1 base and V 3 bases, and 5 bases lay outside the gene matches. Unique molecular identifiers featured in how the TCRbeta library was prepared. In TCRdb, the PCR reads were re-called with MiXCR into one record per CDR3 protein. This table has roughly 66,000 distinct CDR3 sequences, approximately 4.4% appearing once. This clonotype was observed many times. The antigen remains unidentified. This clonotype was obtained from a boy younger than two who had a stem cell transplant for acute myeloid leukemia, so the T cells may come from the graft donor. This chain joins TRBV24-1 and TRBJ2-1; TRBD1 matches at 7 bases. This specimen consisted of PBMCs, mostly from graft donor cells, obtained 180 days after TCRalphabeta/CD19-depleted stem cell transplant. The DNA for the CDR3 is TGTGCCACCAGTGATACAGGGGTGGGGTCCTACAATGAGCAGTTCTTC. Translating it yields CATSDTGVGSYNEQFF.